This entry describes one TCR beta chain. Its antigen is not known. Distinct nucleotide sequences in the sample also encode this CDR3. At a deep level, the assay was run. The assay was immunoSEQ multiplex PCR, and TCRdb's table has in-frame clones only and misses some. This table holds around 2.1 million clones, under 95% found once. This sample is drawn from a study of shared clonotypes between healthy human individuals. From germline, CDR1 is MNHEY and CDR2 SMNVEV (reference sequence). V shed 3 bases and J shed 2 bases, with 8 bases lying between them. This CDR3 region has 13 residues. Study-level points and caveats: Clonotype sharing levels among donors were expected to vary with sequencing depth.

Positive CCR7 selection of CD45RO-negative cells yielded the naive CD8 cells, and terminally differentiated effector memory CD45RA+ cells were excluded. The sequencing input was naive CD8+ T cells from PBMCs. V and J are TRBV27 and TRBJ2-7; D remains ambiguous. This clonotype was obtained from a man aged 18 to 30 in good health. Some clones in this sample may be carry-over from other donors' samples. CDR3 nucleotide sequence: TGTGCCAGCAGTTTCCGGGCTACCTACGAGCAGTACTTC. Translating it yields CASSFRATYEQYF.